This TCR beta chain was captured in a study of Graves' ophthalmopathy and Graves' hyperthyroidism. About the study: Before any treatment, peripheral blood was taken at the initial diagnosis. Study-wide points: Ophthalmopathy and stable hyperthyroidism were discriminated by a 13-signature model, with 85% to 90% sensitivity and approximately 78% specificity.

The CDR3 is 15 residues long. V gave up 6 bases and J gave up 2 bases; unmatched junction bases: 7. About this clonotype itself: Antigen specificity is unknown.

TCR beta CDR3 regions were amplified from RNA transcripts. Following a first-round RT-PCR that used HTBI primers, a second-round multiplex PCR was carried out. One entry per CDR3 protein results from TCRdb running MiXCR on the multiplex PCR reads. The table records 620,000 or so distinct CDR3 sequences, over 20% of them present only once. Hyperthyroidism cases were recent diagnoses of under 2 months' duration in people aged 18 to 65. Clinical symptoms, serum thyroxine, TRAb, thyroid ultrasound and orbital computed tomography determined diagnosis. The clonotype was recovered from a young woman with stable Graves' hyperthyroidism. Some clones in this sample may be carry-over from other donors' samples. V gene TRBV12-3 or TRBV12-4 combines with J gene TRBJ1-1; 9 bases map to TRBD1. Specimen: peripheral blood. CDR3 nucleotide sequence: TGTGCCAGCAGCCAAAACAGGGGGCGAAACACTGAAGCTTTCTTT. Amino acids: CASSQNRGRNTEAFF.